This T cell receptor (beta chain) was sequenced in a study of tumor T cells in aggressive B-cell lymphoma. CDR3 length: 17 residues. From germline, CDR1 is SGHVS and CDR2 FNYEAQ. V lost 2 bases to trimming and J lost 6 bases; unmatched junction nucleotides: 11. Data came from immunoSEQ multiplex PCR; TCRdb stores just in-frame clones and leaves some out. The sample shows some 3,500 clones, roughly nine tenths of them seen only once. The sequenced sample was tumor tissue. This chain links TRBV7-6 with TRBJ2-3; TRBD2 agrees at 10 bases. This clonotype was sampled from an adult with diffuse large B cell lymphoma. Written as DNA, the CDR3 is TGTGCCAGCAGCTTACTACCCCCAGCGGGAGGGAAGGATACGCAGTATTTT. It encodes CASSLLPPAGGKDTQYF.